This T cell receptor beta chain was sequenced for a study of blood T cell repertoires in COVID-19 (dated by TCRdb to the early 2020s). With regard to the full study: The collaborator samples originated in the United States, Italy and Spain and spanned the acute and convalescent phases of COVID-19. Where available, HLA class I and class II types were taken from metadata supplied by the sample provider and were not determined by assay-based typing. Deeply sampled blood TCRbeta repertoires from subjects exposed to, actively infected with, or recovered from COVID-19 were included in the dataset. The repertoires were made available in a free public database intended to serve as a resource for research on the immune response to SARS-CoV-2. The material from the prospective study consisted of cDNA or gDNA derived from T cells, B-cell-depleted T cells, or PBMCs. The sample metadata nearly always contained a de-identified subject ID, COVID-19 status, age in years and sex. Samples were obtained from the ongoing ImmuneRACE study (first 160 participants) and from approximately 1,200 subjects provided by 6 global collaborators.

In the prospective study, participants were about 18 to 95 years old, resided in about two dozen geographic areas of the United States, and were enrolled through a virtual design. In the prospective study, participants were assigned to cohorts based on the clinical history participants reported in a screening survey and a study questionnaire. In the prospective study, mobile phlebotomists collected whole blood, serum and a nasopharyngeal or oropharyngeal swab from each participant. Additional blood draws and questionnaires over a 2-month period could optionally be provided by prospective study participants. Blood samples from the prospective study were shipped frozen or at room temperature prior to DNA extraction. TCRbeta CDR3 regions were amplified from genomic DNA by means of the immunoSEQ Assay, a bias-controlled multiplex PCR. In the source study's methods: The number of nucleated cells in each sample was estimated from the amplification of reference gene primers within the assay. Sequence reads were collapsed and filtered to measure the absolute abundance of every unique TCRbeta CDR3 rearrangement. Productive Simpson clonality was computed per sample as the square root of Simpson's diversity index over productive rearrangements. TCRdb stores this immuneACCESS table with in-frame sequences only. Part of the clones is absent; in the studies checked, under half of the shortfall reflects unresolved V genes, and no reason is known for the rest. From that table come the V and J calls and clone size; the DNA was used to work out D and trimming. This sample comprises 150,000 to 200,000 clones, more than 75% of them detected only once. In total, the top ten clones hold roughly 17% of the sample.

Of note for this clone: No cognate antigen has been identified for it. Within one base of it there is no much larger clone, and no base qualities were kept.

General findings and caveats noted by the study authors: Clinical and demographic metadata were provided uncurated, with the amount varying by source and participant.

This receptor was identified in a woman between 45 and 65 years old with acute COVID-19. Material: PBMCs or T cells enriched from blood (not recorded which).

The nucleotide sequence reads TGTGCCAGCAGCCTACAGGGCTCTGGAAACACCATATATTTT. This is translated as CASSLQGSGNTIYF. The chain couples TRBV14 to TRBJ1-3, with TRBD1 tentatively as D gene (6 bases match). The trim is 4 bases for V and 0 bases for J, with a gap of 7 bases between the germline ends. Based on the germline V gene, the CDR1 and CDR2 sequences are SGHDN and FVKESK. Measured from the cysteine to the phenylalanine, the CDR3 is 14 residues long. The retained sequence is limited to the CDR3, 42 bases, with the frame set at the first base.